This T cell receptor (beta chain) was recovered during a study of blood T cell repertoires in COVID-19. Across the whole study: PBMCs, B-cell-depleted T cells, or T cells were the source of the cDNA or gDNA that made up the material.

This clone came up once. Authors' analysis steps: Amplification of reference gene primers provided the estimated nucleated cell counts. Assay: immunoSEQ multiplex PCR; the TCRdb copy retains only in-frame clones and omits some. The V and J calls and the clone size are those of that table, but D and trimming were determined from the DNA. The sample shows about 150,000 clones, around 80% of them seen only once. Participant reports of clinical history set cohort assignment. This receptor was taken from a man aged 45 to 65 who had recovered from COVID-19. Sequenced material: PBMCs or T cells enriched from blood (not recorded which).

CDR3 in amino acids: CASSLFGRARAKNTEAFF. The CDR3 region has the DNA TGTGCCAGCAGTTTATTCGGCAGGGCTCGGGCCAAGAACACTGAAGCTTTCTTT. J is TRBJ1-1 and V is TRBV27; maybe TRBD1 (5 bases). Trimming stripped 1 base from V and 1 base from J, with 19 bases between. Looked up from germline, CDR1 is MNHEY and CDR2 is SMNVEV (reference sequence). The CDR3 is 18 amino acids.